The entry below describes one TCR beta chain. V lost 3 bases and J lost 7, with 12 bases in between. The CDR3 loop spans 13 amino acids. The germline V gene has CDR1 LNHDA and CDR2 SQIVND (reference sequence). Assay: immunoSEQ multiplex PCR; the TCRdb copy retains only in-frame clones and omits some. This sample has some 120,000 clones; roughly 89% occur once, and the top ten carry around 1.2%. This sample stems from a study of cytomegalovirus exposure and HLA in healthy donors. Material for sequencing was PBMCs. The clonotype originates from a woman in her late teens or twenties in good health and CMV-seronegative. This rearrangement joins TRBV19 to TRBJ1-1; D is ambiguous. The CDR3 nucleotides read TGTGCCAGTAGTATTAGAGGGCCTAATGAAGCTTTCTTT. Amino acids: CASSIRGPNEAFF.